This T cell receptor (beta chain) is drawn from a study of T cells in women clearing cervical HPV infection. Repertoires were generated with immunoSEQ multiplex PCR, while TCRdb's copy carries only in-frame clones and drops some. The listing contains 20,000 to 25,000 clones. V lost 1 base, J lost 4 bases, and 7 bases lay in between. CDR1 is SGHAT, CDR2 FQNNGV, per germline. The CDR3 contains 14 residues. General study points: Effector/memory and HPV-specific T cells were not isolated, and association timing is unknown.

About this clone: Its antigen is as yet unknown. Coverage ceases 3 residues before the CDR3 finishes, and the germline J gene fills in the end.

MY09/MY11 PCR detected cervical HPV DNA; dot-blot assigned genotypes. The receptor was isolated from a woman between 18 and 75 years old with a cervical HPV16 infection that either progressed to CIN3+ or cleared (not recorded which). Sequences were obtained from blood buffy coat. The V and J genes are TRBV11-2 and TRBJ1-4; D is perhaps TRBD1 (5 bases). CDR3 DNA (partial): TGTGCCAGCAGCTTAGGACAGTTTAATGAAAAA. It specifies CASSLGQFNEK. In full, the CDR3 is CASSLGQFNEKLFF.